Listed below are T cell receptor beta chains from one sample, sequenced in a study of beta chain features in type 1 diabetes. This table comes from immunoSEQ multiplex PCR, and its TCRdb copy is limited to in-frame clones, with some not included. The table lists 150,000 to 190,000 clones, 9% to 12% of them singletons, with around 0.48% in the top ten. The specimen sequenced was central memory CD4+ T cells from blood. The receptors derive from a young man with type 1 diabetes. CDR3s include the opening cysteine and the closing phenylalanine or tryptophan. The D gene is left open where the match is weak. Only some rows state a clone size, as once, few, many or a class for expanded clones.

J gene	D gene	V gene	clone size	CDR3 protein	CDR3 DNA
TRBJ2-1	NA	TRBV29-1	many	CSVELAGYNEQFF	TGCAGCGTTGAACTGGCGGGCTACAATGAGCAGTTCTTC
TRBJ2-7	NA	TRBV20-1	few	CSAKRGSEQYF	TGCAGTGCTAAAAGGGGAAGCGAGCAGTACTTC
TRBJ2-7	NA	TRBV7-9	NA	CASGGDSFEQYF	TGTGCCAGCGGAGGGGATTCTTTCGAGCAGTACTTC
TRBJ2-1	NA	TRBV7-3	many	CASSSSVSYNEQFF	TGTGCCAGCAGCAGTAGCGTCTCCTACAATGAGCAGTTCTTC
TRBJ2-7	TRBD1	TRBV27	NA	CASSPYTGGASYEQYF	TGTGCCAGCAGTCCCTATACAGGGGGCGCGTCCTACGAGCAGTACTTC
TRBJ1-2	NA	TRBV20-1	NA	CSEAGRYGYTF	TGCAGTGAGGCGGGCCGCTATGGCTACACCTTC
TRBJ2-3	NA	TRBV28	NA	CATRRGAEGDTQYF	TGTGCCACCCGGCGGGGAGCGGAGGGGGATACGCAGTATTTT
TRBJ1-5	NA	TRBV7-9	NA	CASSLDSIGSQPQHF	TGTGCCAGCAGCTTAGACAGCATAGGTAGTCAGCCCCAGCATTTT
TRBJ1-3	TRBD1	TRBV4-3	NA	CASSQAAGGGNTIYF	TGCGCCAGCAGCCAAGCGGCAGGGGGTGGAAACACCATATATTTT
TRBJ2-1	NA	TRBV6-5	few	CASSASSEQFF	TGTGCCAGCAGTGCTAGTTCTGAGCAGTTCTTC
TRBJ1-1	TRBD1	TRBV27	few	CASSPDRRVTEAFF	TGTGCCAGCAGTCCGGACAGGAGGGTCACTGAAGCTTTCTTT
TRBJ2-7	NA	TRBV4-3	NA	CASSQDWASSSYEQYF	TGCGCCAGCAGCCAAGATTGGGCTAGCTCCTCCTACGAGCAGTACTTC
TRBJ2-7	TRBD2	TRBV5-1	NA	CASSNSPAGTYEQYF	TGCGCCAGCAGCAATTCCCCAGCGGGAACCTACGAGCAGTACTTC
TRBJ2-7	TRBD1	TRBV5-6	few	CASSLKGADYEQYF	TGTGCCAGCAGCTTAAAGGGGGCCGACTACGAGCAGTACTTC
TRBJ2-7	NA	TRBV13	NA	CASSNSGGRIAYEQYF	TGTGCCAGCAGCAATTCTGGGGGCAGGATTGCCTACGAGCAGTACTTC
TRBJ2-3	TRBD2	TRBV7-8	NA	CASSLRLAGGTSTDTQYF	TGTGCCAGCAGCTTACGACTAGCGGGAGGAACTAGCACAGATACGCAGTATTTT
TRBJ1-1	TRBD1	TRBV6-6	NA	CASSQTGGTEAFF	TGTGCCAGCAGCCAGACAGGGGGCACTGAAGCTTTCTTT
TRBJ2-1	TRBD2	TRBV27	few	CASSHRLAGGFNEQFF	TGTGCCAGCAGTCATCGACTAGCGGGAGGTTTCAATGAGCAGTTCTTC
TRBJ2-7	TRBD2	TRBV5-1	NA	CASRLDSGSRAYEQYF	TGCGCCAGCAGGTTAGATAGCGGGAGTCGAGCCTACGAGCAGTACTTC
TRBJ2-3	NA	TRBV14	NA	CASSQVAAPTDTQYF	TGTGCCAGCAGCCAAGTAGCGGCGCCCACAGATACGCAGTATTTT
TRBJ1-5	TRBD1	TRBV27	few	CASSSDRGFQPQHF	TGTGCCAGCAGCTCAGACAGGGGGTTTCAGCCCCAGCATTTT
TRBJ1-1	NA	TRBV27	NA	CASSSGNTEAFF	TGTGCCAGCAGTTCGGGGAACACTGAAGCTTTCTTT
TRBJ2-5	NA	TRBV29-1	NA	CSGGPQETQYF	TGCAGCGGCGGCCCCCAAGAGACCCAGTACTTC
TRBJ2-7	TRBD1	TRBV11-2	few	CASSPMGGTGHPQYF	TGTGCCAGCAGCCCCATGGGGGGGACAGGGCACCCCCAGTACTTC
TRBJ2-2	TRBD2	TRBV29-1	few	CSVGLGHTGELFF	TGCAGCGTGGGACTAGGTCACACCGGGGAGCTGTTTTTT